The TCR beta chain described here comes from a study of shared clonotypes between healthy human individuals. The ends were cut back, 2 bases at V and 0 bases at J, with 9 bases in the middle. The CDR3 covers 16 residues. Per the germline V gene, CDR1 is SGHRS and CDR2 is YFSETQ. This table comes from immunoSEQ multiplex PCR, and its TCRdb copy is limited to in-frame clones, with some not included. The sample holds around 1.1 million clones, 70% to 80% seen once. This clone was detected once. This clonotype was obtained from a man between 18 and 35 years old in good health. Some clones in this sample may be carry-over from other donors' samples. Source material: memory CD4+ T cells from PBMCs. Subset noted: CD45RA-negative fraction. The chain has TRBV5-1 and TRBJ2-6, with D uncertain. CDR3 DNA sequence: TGCGCCAGCAGCTTACCCCGTCTCTCTGGGGCCAACGTCCTGACTTTC. It yields the protein CASSLPRLSGANVLTF.